This T cell receptor (beta chain) is drawn from a study of shared clonotypes between healthy human individuals. Clones were sequenced by immunoSEQ multiplex PCR, and TCRdb holds only the in-frame ones, with some missing. The table records over a million clones, less than 99% of them present only once. After removal of 0 bases from V and 1 base from J, the junction contained 4 bases not matched to a gene. The germline V gene has CDR1 SEHNR and CDR2 FQNEAQ (reference sequence). The CDR3 contains 16 residues. Overall study results and limits: It was the few donors that limited the genetic and exposure-history diversity represented. Only blood was sampled, and tissue TCR repertoires likely differ from blood ones. Memory subsets generally showed lower estimated richness than naive subsets.

With regard to this clone: Its antigen remains unidentified. Distinct nucleotide sequences in the sample also encode this CDR3.

Specimen: naive CD4+ T cells sorted from blood. Sample subset: CD45RA+ positively selected. This chain links TRBV7-9 with TRBJ2-7, with TRBD2 matching 9 bases. The sequence was obtained from a man aged 25 to 40 in good health. The CDR3 reads CASSLARSGRSYEQYF. The CDR3 DNA reads TGTGCCAGCAGCTTAGCGCGGAGCGGGAGGTCCTACGAGCAGTACTTC.